The next 21 T cell receptor beta chains were all read from a single sample in a study of shared clonotypes between healthy human individuals (dated by TCRdb to 2018 to 2021). Library preparation used the immunoSEQ multiplex PCR assay. TCRdb took over this immuneACCESS table, retaining in-frame rearrangements with V and J assigned. Such tables are incomplete; in checked studies, under half of the missing clones stem from an unresolved V gene, and the remainder is unexplained. This sample has about 1.5 million clones in its table, and 95% to 99% of those were observed once. The ten largest clones take up 0.45% of the sample. The sample taken for sequencing was naive CD4+ T cells sorted from blood. Sample cell subset or site, as interpreted from the label and publication: CD45RA+ positively selected. The source of these receptors is a man aged 25-45 years in good health.

The chain links TRBV11-2 to TRBJ2-7; D may be TRBD1 or TRBD2 (10 bases each). Germline CDR1 and CDR2: SGHAT and FQNNGV. The CDR3 is 18 residues long. V was trimmed by 7 bases and J by 4 bases, leaving 29 bases between them. The CDR3 here is CASTVTGGGLAGAYEQYF. DNA of the CDR3: TGTGCCAGCACCGTGACAGGGGGCGGCCTAGCGGGGGCTTACGAGCAGTACTTC. Variable domain in full (rest from reference TRBV11-2 and TRBJ2-7): EAGVAQSPRYKIIEKRQSVAFWCNPISGHATLYWYQQILGQGPKLLIQFQNNGVVDDSQLPKDRFSAERLKGVDSTLKIQPAKLEDSAVYLCASTVTGGGLAGAYEQYFGPGTRLTVT.

The V call is TRBV27, the J call TRBJ2-5; 10 bases match TRBD1. V dropped 7 bases and J dropped 4; count of bases not matched to a gene: 9. There are 15 residues in the CDR3. Germline CDR1 is MNHEY and CDR2 is SMNVEV (reference sequence). CDR3 amino acids: CASTPRQGALETQYF. The CDR3 DNA is TGTGCCAGCACTCCCAGACAGGGGGCTTTAGAGACCCAGTACTTC.

The V gene is TRBV28, the J gene TRBJ2-5; D perhaps matches TRBD2 (6 bases). V was shortened by 3 bases and J by 5 bases, with 13 bases between the two germline ends. CDR3 size: 14 residues. Germline V gives CDR1 MDHEN, CDR2 SYDVKM. The CDR3 is CASSFQGSGETQYF. The DNA for the CDR3 is TGTGCCAGCAGTTTCCAGGGAAGCGGGGAGACCCAGTACTTC.

This chain links TRBV28 with TRBJ2-5; D unresolved. This CDR3 region has 13 residues. V dropped 4 bases and J dropped 0 bases, with 6 bases sitting between them. From germline, CDR1 is MDHEN and CDR2 SYDVKM. The DNA for the CDR3 is TGTGCCAGCAGTTCCGAGTACCAAGAGACCCAGTACTTC. Amino acid sequence: CASSSEYQETQYF.

The chain joins TRBV6-5 to TRBJ2-7; 14 bases fit TRBD2. CDR1 and CDR2 (germline): MNHEY, SVGAGI. There are 15 residues in the CDR3. V gave up 7 bases and J gave up 2 bases; unmatched junction bases: 4. The CDR3 region is CASTVTSGRAYEQYF. As DNA, the CDR3 is TGTGCCAGCACCGTGACTAGCGGGAGGGCCTACGAGCAGTACTTC.

The V and J genes are TRBV20-1 and TRBJ2-7; TRBD2 aligns across 7 bases. With V trimmed by 7 bases and J by 6 bases, 3 bases remained unmatched. There are 10 residues in the CDR3. CDR1 and CDR2 (germline): DFQATT, SNEGSKA (reference sequence). CDR3 amino acids: CSGTSVEQYF. The CDR3 DNA follows: TGCAGTGGCACTAGCGTCGAGCAGTACTTC.

The gene calls are TRBV19 and TRBJ2-3; 10 nucleotides line up with TRBD1. J gave up 5 bases and V 9 bases, and 11 bases lay outside the gene matches. The CDR3 is 15 residues long. Germline V gene data show CDR1 as LNHDA and CDR2 as SQIVND (reference sequence). Here the CDR3 reads CASSTGGAQGDTQYF. The CDR3 DNA is TGTGCCAGCTCGACAGGGGGCGCCCAGGGAGATACGCAGTATTTT.

The J gene is TRBJ2-2, the V gene TRBV18, with D perhaps matching TRBD1 or TRBD2 (5 bases each). V was trimmed by 3 bases and J by 4 bases, leaving 15 bases between them. The CDR3 runs 16 residues. From germline, CDR1 is KGHSH and CDR2 LQKENI. The CDR3 sequence: CASSPGTRASTGELFF. In DNA form, the CDR3 reads TGTGCCAGCTCACCGGGGACCAGGGCTAGCACCGGGGAGCTGTTTTTT.

The CDR3 reads CASSPGTNSYEQYF. The CDR3 DNA follows: TGTGCCAGCAGCCCCGGGACTAACTCCTACGAGCAGTACTTC. V gene TRBV7-3 combines with J gene TRBJ2-7; 7 bases line up with TRBD2. Looked up from germline, CDR1 is SGHTA and CDR2 is FQGTGA. This CDR3 has 14 residues. V was clipped by 5 bases and J by 0 bases; unmatched bases: 4.

In this sample, this clone turned up once. The V and J genes are TRBV5-1 and TRBJ2-2; D not resolved. The V end was cut by 0 bases, the J end by 5 bases, with 11 bases between. CDR3 length equals 15 residues. Germline CDR1 and CDR2: SGHRS and YFSETQ. The CDR3: CASSLDLRVTGELFF. In DNA, the CDR3 is TGCGCCAGCAGCTTGGACCTAAGGGTAACCGGGGAGCTGTTTTTT. The full variable domain, completed using reference TRBV5-1 and TRBJ2-2, is KAGVTQTPRYLIKTRGQQVTLSCSPISGHRSVSWYQQTPGQGLQFLFEYFSETQRNKGNFPGRFSGRQFSNSRSEMNVSTLELGDSALYLCASSLDLRVTGELFFGEGSRLTVL.

The gene calls are TRBV5-5 and TRBJ2-7, with 10 bases identical to TRBD2. Trimming took 5 bases from V and 2 from J; bases not matched to a gene: 7. The germline gives CDR1 SGHKS, CDR2 YYEKEE (reference sequence). CDR3 size: 15 residues. CDR3 region: CASRERTSGTYEQYF. DNA of the CDR3: TGTGCCAGCAGGGAAAGGACTAGCGGAACCTACGAGCAGTACTTC. Using reference TRBV5-5 and TRBJ2-7 for the parts outside the CDR3, the full variable domain is DAGVTQSPTHLIKTRGQQVTLRCSPISGHKSVSWYQQVLGQGPQFIFQYYEKEERGRGNFPDRFSARQFPNYSSELNVNALLLGDSALYLCASRERTSGTYEQYFGPGTRLTVT.

The CDR3 coding sequence is TGTGCCAGCAGCTTACCGATGAATTTGCGCTGGGAGCTGTTTTTT. Protein sequence: CASSLPMNLRWELFF. The gene calls are TRBV7-2 and TRBJ2-2; D unclear. The CDR3 has 15 amino acids. V was shortened by 2 bases and J by 9 bases, with 16 bases between the two germline ends. From germline, CDR1 is SGHTA and CDR2 FQGNSA.

The chain has TRBV28 and TRBJ2-7; no reliable D call. This CDR3 is 13 amino acids long. V lost 6 bases, J lost 2 bases, and 11 bases lay in between. Germline V gene data show CDR1 as MDHEN and CDR2 as SYDVKM. The CDR3 loop is CASRNHSTYEQYF. Written as DNA, the CDR3 is TGTGCCAGCAGAAACCACTCCACCTACGAGCAGTACTTC.

This chain uses TRBV10-3 with TRBJ1-1, with D perhaps TRBD1 (6 bases). The germline CDR1 and CDR2 sequences are ENHRY and SYGVKD. V lost 6 bases to trimming and J lost 0 bases, with 14 bases between them. CDR3 length: 15 residues. The CDR3 nucleotides are TGTGCCATCAGCGACAGGTCCCCTATGAACACTGAAGCTTTCTTT. Translating gives CAISDRSPMNTEAFF.

The chain employs TRBV5-1 and TRBJ2-1; 7 nucleotides align to TRBD2. After removal of 5 bases from V and 8 bases from J, the junction contained 10 bases not matched to a gene. Germline lookup yields CDR1 SGHRS and CDR2 YFSETQ. This CDR3 region has 14 residues. The CDR3 is CASSPQAGLYEQFF. CDR3 nucleotide sequence: TGCGCCAGCAGTCCCCAAGCGGGACTCTATGAGCAGTTCTTC.

This chain connects TRBV2 to TRBJ2-2; D call uncertain. Germline values: CDR1 SNHLY, CDR2 FYNNEI. This CDR3 spans 14 amino acids. Trimming shortened V by 7 bases and J by 1 base, and 10 bases separated the two germline ends. CDR3 sequence: CASKGKRNTGELFF. The CDR3 coding sequence is TGTGCCAGCAAAGGGAAGCGGAACACCGGGGAGCTGTTTTTT.

V and J are TRBV9 and TRBJ2-1; 13 nucleotides align to TRBD2. J was trimmed by 14 bases and V by 3 bases; bases with no gene match: 11. Germline V gives CDR1 SGDLS, CDR2 YYNGEE. This CDR3 is 15 amino acids long. Here the CDR3 DNA reads TGTGCCAGCAGCGCCGGACTAGCGGGAGCGGAAAACGAGTTCTTC. Protein: CASSAGLAGAENEFF.

This chain connects TRBV7-2 to TRBJ1-2; the D gene is possibly TRBD1 (5 bases). CDR3 size: 13 residues. The germline V gene has CDR1 SGHTA and CDR2 FQGNSA. Trimming removed 3 bases at V and 6 bases at J, with 11 bases between. The CDR3, as DNA: TGTGCCAGCAGCTTCGGGAGACAGAATGGCTACACCTTC. Protein: CASSFGRQNGYTF.

The chain recombines TRBV5-1 with TRBJ2-1; perhaps D is TRBD1 or TRBD2 (5 bases each). CDR1 and CDR2 from the germline V gene are SGHRS and YFSETQ. Trimming took off 2 bases at V and 1 base at J, with 7 bases between the two ends. This CDR3 is 14 amino acids long. CDR3 coding DNA: TGCGCCAGCAGCTTTGGGGGATCCTACAATGAGCAGTTCTTC. It encodes CASSFGGSYNEQFF. The variable domain in full, with the rest retrieved from reference TRBV5-1 and TRBJ2-1, is KAGVTQTPRYLIKTRGQQVTLSCSPISGHRSVSWYQQTPGQGLQFLFEYFSETQRNKGNFPGRFSGRQFSNSRSEMNVSTLELGDSALYLCASSFGGSYNEQFFGPGTRLTVL.

On this clone itself: The junction and the germline gene differ at one end; a read error may be behind it. The genes are TRBV7-7 and TRBJ2-1; 8 bases agree with TRBD2. Germline loops: CDR1 SSHAT, CDR2 FNYEAQ (reference sequence). The CDR3 has 16 amino acids. The CDR3: CASSLTSGRTYNEQFF. The CDR3, as DNA: TGTGCTAGCAGCTTAACTAGCGGCAGAACCTACAATGAGCAGTTCTTC.

The rearrangement links TRBV19 to TRBJ2-7, with 10 positions matching TRBD1. The junction had 7 bases not matched to a gene; V was cut back by 6 bases and J by 2 bases. Germline CDR1 LNHDA, CDR2 SQIVND (reference sequence). This CDR3 is 15 amino acids long. In DNA form, the CDR3 reads TGTGCCAGTAGCAACGGACAGGGGGACCCCTACGAGCAGTACTTC. It yields the protein CASSNGQGDPYEQYF. Supplemented by reference TRBV19 and TRBJ2-7, the full variable domain reads DGGITQSPKYLFRKEGQNVTLSCEQNLNHDAMYWYRQDPGQGLRLIYYSQIVNDFQKGDIAEGYSVSREKKESFPLTVTSAQKNPTAFYLCASSNGQGDPYEQYFGPGTRLTVT.